A selection of T cell receptor beta chains follows, all from one sample in a study of cytomegalovirus exposure and HLA in healthy donors. The method was immunoSEQ multiplex PCR; TCRdb's version includes in-frame clones alone and lacks a portion of them. In the table there are about 280,000 clones, about 90% of which are singletons. Sequenced: PBMCs. The receptors were gathered from a woman aged 18-35 years in good health and CMV-seronegative. Both conserved end residues are part of each CDR3. D genes are given only for firm matches. A row's size may be missing; if present it is once, few, many or a size class.

>TRBV6-1|.|TRBJ2-2|TRBD2
TGTGCCAGCAGTGAAGCCATAGCGGGGGTTGGGGAGCTGTTTTTT
CASSEAIAGVGELFF
>TRBV6-5|.|TRBJ1-1|.
TGTGCCACCCTGCCCGCAATGACAGGTGAAGCTTTCTTT
CATLPAMTGEAFF
>TRBV2|.|TRBJ1-6|.
TGTGCCAGCAGGGCACAGAGCTCCTATAATTCACCCCTCCACTTT
CASRAQSSYNSPLHF
>TRBV19|once|TRBJ1-4|.
TGTGCCAGTAGTATAGTTGGGGGGGAAAAACTGTTTTTT
CASSIVGGEKLFF
>TRBV4-1|few|TRBJ2-6|TRBD2
TGCGCCAGCAGCCAAGTATCGGGGGGGGGATTCTCTGGGGCCAACGTCCTGACTTTC
CASSQVSGGGFSGANVLTF
>TRBV25-1|.|TRBJ2-5|TRBD1
TGTGCCAGCGAAAGACAGGGTACCCACCAAGAGACCCAGTACTTC
CASERQGTHQETQYF
>TRBV4-1|.|TRBJ1-1|TRBD1
TGCGCCAGCAGCCAAGTCTTACAGGGGGAAACTGAAGCTTTCTTT
CASSQVLQGETEAFF
>TRBV15|.|TRBJ2-1|.
TGTGCCACCAGCAGAGAGGGCGGGAATGAGCAGTTCTTC
CATSREGGNEQFF
>TRBV12-5|.|TRBJ2-2|TRBD1
TGTGCTAGTGGTTTGGTGACAGGGGCAGACACCGGGGAGCTGTTTTTT
CASGLVTGADTGELFF
>TRBV7-2|.|TRBJ1-1|.
TGTGCCAGCAGCTTCGGGGGGGTTAGGGTGAACACTGAAGCTTTCTTT
CASSFGGVRVNTEAFF
>TRBV29-1|.|TRBJ2-2|.
TGCAGCGTACCCCAGGGCGCCGGGGAGCTGTTTTTT
CSVPQGAGELFF
>TRBV6-4|.|TRBJ1-2|.
TGTGCCAGCAGTGACTCATTTTTTGGCACAGCTGGTTGGGATGGCTACACCTTC
CASSDSFFGTAGWDGYTF
>TRBV9|once|TRBJ2-7|.
TGTGCCAGCAGCGTCGCGGCTACCTACGAGCAGTACTTC
CASSVAATYEQYF
>TRBV14|.|TRBJ2-5|.
TGTGCCAGCAGCTCAAGACAGAAACCCTCGGAGACCCAGTACTTC
CASSSRQKPSETQYF
>TRBV18|few|TRBJ1-3|.
TGTGCCAGCTCCCCTGACAGCCTTGGAAACACCATATATTTT
CASSPDSLGNTIYF
>TRBV28|.|TRBJ1-1|.
TGTGCCAGCAGTATGACAGAAGCTTTCTTT
CASSMTEAFF
>TRBV5-1|.|TRBJ2-5|TRBD2
TGCGCCAGCAGCTTTCGGGGGGGCGGGGAGACCCAGTACTTC
CASSFRGGGETQYF
>TRBV29-1|.|TRBJ2-1|.
TGCAGCGTTGAAGACGTATCCCAGGGTTTGAATGAGCAGTTCTTC
CSVEDVSQGLNEQFF
>TRBV5-6|few|TRBJ1-1|.
TGTGCCAGCAGCTGGGGAAGCAGAACAGGGTCATCGGCTTTCTTT
CASSWGSRTGSSAFF
>TRBV19|.|TRBJ1-4|.
TGTGCCAGTAGCGGGTGGGGCGAAGGGGAAAAACTGTTTTTT
CASSGWGEGEKLFF
>TRBV6-6|few|TRBJ2-7|.
TGTGCCAGCAGCCATACCGACAGGTCGAGCTCCTACGAGCAGTACTTC
CASSHTDRSSSYEQYF
>TRBV6-5|.|TRBJ1-2|.
TGTGCCAGCAGTCCGGCGGAGAACTATGGCTACACCTTC
CASSPAENYGYTF
>TRBV18|.|TRBJ2-3|TRBD1
TGTGCCAGCTCACCCGGGACAGGGGGGACAGATACGCAGTATTTT
CASSPGTGGTDTQYF
>TRBV5-1|.|TRBJ1-1|.
TGCGCCAGCAGCTTGGCCCTAGGGGGGGCGCGCAGTAGCACTGAAGCTTTCTTT
CASSLALGGARSSTEAFF
>TRBV5-5|.|TRBJ1-1|.
TGTGCCAGCAGCTTCGAGCCGAACACTGAAGCTTTCTTT
CASSFEPNTEAFF
>TRBV11-2|.|TRBJ2-5|.
TGTGCCAGCAGCCCATGGGACATCCAAGAGACCCAGTACTTC
CASSPWDIQETQYF
>TRBV6-5|.|TRBJ1-2|TRBD1
TGTGCCAGCAGTTACTGGGACAGGGGGATTTATGGCTACACCTTC
CASSYWDRGIYGYTF
>TRBV11-2|.|TRBJ2-2|.
TGTGCCAGCAGCTTTTATGCCGGGGAGCTGTTTTTT
CASSFYAGELFF
>TRBV5-4|.|TRBJ2-3|TRBD2
TGTGCCAGCAGCCTCGGGGGGACCCATAGCACAGATACGCAGTATTTT
CASSLGGTHSTDTQYF
>TRBV30|.|TRBJ2-1|.
TGTGCCTGGAGCTGGGGGGTTTGGGTAGGTGAGCAGTTCTTC
CAWSWGVWVGEQFF
>TRBV11-3|.|TRBJ2-1|TRBD2
TGTGCCAGCAGCTTGAGCGGGGGGGCCTATGAGCAGTTCTTC
CASSLSGGAYEQFF
>TRBV27|once|TRBJ2-1|TRBD2
TGTGCCAGCAGTTTATGGGCTAGCGGCTCCTATAGCTCCTACAATGAGCAGTTCTTC
CASSLWASGSYSSYNEQFF
>TRBV7-3|once|TRBJ1-1|.
TGTGCCAGCAGCCTGGGAGCGGGGAAGATAAGCACTGAAGCTTTCTTT
CASSLGAGKISTEAFF
>TRBV7-8|.|TRBJ2-5|TRBD1
TGTGCCAGCAGCCCTGACAGGGTGGAGACCCAGTACTTC
CASSPDRVETQYF
>TRBV9|.|TRBJ1-2|.
TGTGCCAGCAGCGTAGTAGGGAGCCCTAACTATGGCTACACCTTC
CASSVVGSPNYGYTF
>TRBV2|.|TRBJ2-3|TRBD2
TGTGCCAGCAGTGAATGGGAAAGCGGGGGGGGGACAGATACGCAGTATTTT
CASSEWESGGGTDTQYF
>TRBV7-9|.|TRBJ1-4|TRBD1
TGTTCCAGCAGCCCCACCGGGACAGGGGATGAAAAACTGTTTTTT
CSSSPTGTGDEKLFF
>TRBV7-2|.|TRBJ1-3|TRBD1
TGTGCCAGCAGCCTATACAGGACAGGGTTCGGAAACACCATATATTTT
CASSLYRTGFGNTIYF
>TRBV7-8|.|TRBJ2-2|.
TGTGCCAGCAGCCCTGACAGTTCTGTCGGGGAGCTGTTTTTT
CASSPDSSVGELFF
>TRBV9|.|TRBJ1-2|.
TGTGCCAGCAGCGTGCCAGGGCAGCGACGGGATGGCTACACCTTC
CASSVPGQRRDGYTF
>TRBV2|.|TRBJ2-3|TRBD2
TGTGCCCCTGTGGGCGGGGGACGCACAGATACGCAGTATTTT
CAPVGGGRTDTQYF